Presented here are 2 T cell receptor beta chains from one specimen sequenced in a study of T cell repertoires in cytomegalovirus infection. MiXCR, applied by TCRdb to the reads, yields one record per CDR3 protein. The sample has roughly 320,000 distinct CDR3 sequences; about 9.1% are singletons. Sequenced: PBMCs. The receptors originated from a human donor in good health (CMV status not recorded). Some clones in this sample may be carry-over from other donors' samples.

This clonotype was recorded many times. V is TRBV19 and J is TRBJ2-6; 7 positions agree with TRBD1. Per germline, CDR1 LNHDA and CDR2 SQIVND (reference sequence). The CDR3 has 18 amino acids. The trim removed 4 bases at V and 0 bases at J, leaving 9 bases unmatched. CDR3 loop: CASSTRDRAVSGANVLTF. The CDR3 DNA reads as TGTGCCAGTAGTACCCGGGACAGAGCTGTCTCTGGGGCCAACGTCCTGACTTTC.

This clonotype was observed at least ten times. V is TRBV7-6 and J is TRBJ2-2; 10 bases map to TRBD2. V was clipped by 5 bases and J by 4 bases; unmatched bases: 4. The CDR3 extends over 15 amino acids. The germline V gene encodes CDR1 SGHVS and CDR2 FNYEAQ. The CDR3 DNA sequence: TGTGCCAGCAGCCTGTCTAGCGGGGGCACCGGGGAGCTGTTTTTT. Translation: CASSLSSGGTGELFF.